These T cell receptor beta chains were read from a single sample in a study of CD8 T cells in Susac syndrome. TCRdb ran MiXCR on the immunoSEQ multiplex PCR reads and lists one entry per CDR3 protein. The sample yields around 160,000 distinct CDR3 sequences, around 96% seen once. The sequenced sample was CD4+ T cells from PBMCs. The receptor set was obtained from a human donor in good health. The CDR3 runs from the conserved cysteine through the conserved F or W. Each record gives: D gene, V gene, J gene, clone size, CDR3 protein, CDR3 DNA. The D gene is left open where the match is weak. Size is stated for part of the rows, as once, few or many counts, or as a class when the clone is expanded.

>TRBD1|TRBV7-2|TRBJ1-1|-
CASSWTGNTEAFF
TGTGCCAGCAGCTGGACAGGGAACACTGAAGCTTTCTTT
>-|TRBV7-6|TRBJ1-4|-
CASSSGAKNEKLFF
TGTGCCAGCAGCTCCGGGGCCAAAAATGAAAAACTGTTTTTT
>-|TRBV3-1|TRBJ1-2|once
CASSLPGRYGYTF
TGTGCCAGCAGCCTACCGGGGCGATATGGCTACACCTTC
>-|TRBV4-3|TRBJ2-7|-
CASSQGLDFHEQYF
TGCGCCAGCAGCCAAGGACTAGATTTCCACGAGCAGTACTTC
>TRBD1|TRBV12-3/TRBV12-4|TRBJ2-3|-
CASSSLTGTGDTQYF
TGTGCCAGCAGTTCCTTGACAGGGACGGGAGATACGCAGTATTTT
>-|TRBV20-1|TRBJ1-6|-
CSAREQGDSPLHF
TGCAGTGCTAGAGAGCAGGGCGACTCACCCCTCCACTTT
>TRBD1|TRBV20-1|TRBJ1-2|-
CSALGPRGQGDYGYTF
TGCAGTGCTTTGGGCCCTAGGGGGCAGGGCGACTATGGCTACACCTTC
>-|TRBV4-1|TRBJ1-2|once
CASSLYDRPDYGYTF
TGCGCCAGCAGCCTCTACGATCGGCCGGACTATGGCTACACCTTC
>TRBD2|TRBV20-1|TRBJ2-5|-
CSVVYGGGGETQYF
TGCAGTGTTGTTTACGGCGGGGGGGGAGAGACCCAGTACTTC
>TRBD2|TRBV20-1|TRBJ2-3|-
CSARAASGGGSTDTQYF
TGCAGTGCTAGGGCGGCTAGCGGGGGGGGTAGCACAGATACGCAGTATTTT
>-|TRBV9|TRBJ2-2|-
CASSVEGPTGELFF
TGTGCCAGCAGCGTAGAAGGGCCCACCGGGGAGCTGTTTTTT
>TRBD1|TRBV4-3|TRBJ2-4|-
CASSHGTGVGKNIQYF
TGCGCCAGCAGCCATGGGACAGGGGTTGGCAAAAACATTCAGTACTTC
>-|TRBV20-1|TRBJ2-1|-
CSARLSGNEQFF
TGCAGTGCTAGGTTATCTGGAAATGAGCAGTTCTTC
>-|TRBV29-1|TRBJ1-3|-
CSVYDPFSGNTIYF
TGCAGCGTTTACGATCCGTTCTCTGGAAACACCATATATTTT
>-|TRBV12-3/TRBV12-4|TRBJ2-1|-
CASSLGGQGGLAEQFF
TGTGCCAGCAGTTTAGGCGGACAGGGGGGACTAGCTGAGCAGTTCTTC
>-|TRBV27|TRBJ2-7|-
CASNRRRQSYEQYF
TGTGCCAGCAACCGGAGGCGACAATCTTACGAGCAGTACTTC
>-|TRBV27|TRBJ1-1|-
CASSLSDSSEAFF
TGTGCCAGCAGTTTATCAGACAGCTCTGAAGCTTTCTTT
>-|TRBV12-3/TRBV12-4|TRBJ1-5|-
CASSREGPQHF
TGTGCCAGCAGCCGCGAGGGGCCCCAGCATTTT
>-|TRBV20-1|TRBJ1-5|-
CSARGGRSGQPQHF
TGCAGTGCTAGAGGCGGCAGATCGGGTCAGCCCCAGCATTTT
>-|TRBV20-1|TRBJ2-3|-
CSARDRGFTDTQYF
TGCAGTGCTAGAGATCGGGGGTTCACAGATACGCAGTATTTT
>TRBD2|TRBV7-2|TRBJ2-1|-
CASSPTSGGGNEQFF
TGTGCCAGCAGCCCGACTAGCGGGGGGGGGAATGAGCAGTTCTTC
>TRBD1|TRBV5-1|TRBJ2-1|-
CASSPTGGRSNEQFF
TGCGCCAGCAGCCCTACAGGGGGTAGGTCCAATGAGCAGTTCTTC
>TRBD1|TRBV6-2/TRBV6-3|TRBJ2-3|-
CASSYSGTAPWDTQYF
TGTGCCAGCAGTTACTCCGGGACAGCTCCCTGGGATACGCAGTATTTT
>TRBD1|TRBV29-1|TRBJ2-3|-
CSVPGTGGDTQYF
TGCAGCGTCCCCGGGACAGGGGGAGATACGCAGTATTTT
>-|TRBV12-3/TRBV12-4|TRBJ2-3|-
CASSRPGSDTQYF
TGTGCCAGCAGTCGCCCAGGATCAGATACGCAGTATTTT
>TRBD2|TRBV28|TRBJ2-7|-
CASSGRTSGGLDEQYF
TGTGCCAGCAGTGGGAGGACTAGCGGGGGACTCGACGAGCAGTACTTC
>-|TRBV5-6|TRBJ2-1|-
CASSLVGQQFF
TGTGCCAGCAGCTTGGTGGGGCAGCAGTTCTTC
>TRBD1|TRBV3-1|TRBJ1-6|-
CASSQEIGTGMSPLHF
TGTGCCAGCAGTCAAGAGATTGGGACAGGGATGTCACCCCTCCACTTT
>TRBD2|TRBV29-1|TRBJ2-5|-
CSVRGTSAQETQYF
TGCAGCGTAAGAGGGACTAGCGCTCAAGAGACCCAGTACTTC
>TRBD1|TRBV5-4|TRBJ2-7|-
CASSGDRDPYEQYF
TGTGCCAGCAGCGGTGACAGGGATCCCTACGAGCAGTACTTC
>-|TRBV20-1|TRBJ1-2|-
CSAARDYGYTF
TGCAGTGCAGCCAGGGACTATGGCTACACCTTC
>-|TRBV7-2|TRBJ2-1|-
CASSLGPFLYNEQFF
TGTGCCAGCAGCTTAGGGCCTTTCCTCTACAATGAGCAGTTCTTC
>TRBD2|TRBV15|TRBJ2-3|-
CATSREAGAQYF
TGTGCCACCAGCAGAGAGGCGGGGGCGCAGTATTTT
>-|TRBV18|TRBJ2-5|once
CASSPPSGLETQYF
TGTGCCAGCTCACCCCCCTCGGGGCTCGAGACCCAGTACTTC
>-|TRBV29-1|TRBJ2-3|-
CSVGLAESTDTQYF
TGCAGCGTAGGTCTTGCCGAGAGCACAGATACGCAGTATTTT
>-|TRBV20-1|TRBJ2-5|-
CSASWEAGRTQYF
TGCAGTGCTAGTTGGGAGGCAGGGAGGACCCAGTACTTC
>-|TRBV5-8|TRBJ2-7|-
CASSLAGDMYEQYF
TGTGCCAGCAGCTTGGCGGGGGACATGTACGAGCAGTACTTC
>TRBD1|TRBV7-9|TRBJ2-1|-
CASSLTGQWNEQFF
TGTGCCAGCAGCTTAACGGGACAGTGGAATGAGCAGTTCTTC
>-|TRBV18|TRBJ2-5|few
CASSTQGQETQYF
TGTGCCAGCTCAACGCAGGGTCAAGAGACCCAGTACTTC
>-|TRBV3-1|TRBJ1-3|-
CASSQGRGSGNTIYF
TGTGCCAGCAGCCAAGGAAGGGGGTCTGGAAACACCATATATTTT
>-|TRBV5-4|TRBJ2-5|-
CASSDGGLAQETQYF
TGTGCCAGCAGCGACGGAGGGCTGGCGCAAGAGACCCAGTACTTC
>TRBD2|TRBV7-2|TRBJ2-7|-
CASSLVATGLAGPEQYF
TGTGCCAGCAGCTTAGTCGCAACAGGACTAGCGGGGCCCGAGCAGTACTTC
>TRBD2|TRBV29-1|TRBJ2-2|once
CSGRTSGNTGELFF
TGCAGCGGTAGGACTAGCGGGAACACCGGGGAGCTGTTTTTT
>-|TRBV7-9|TRBJ1-1|-
CASSPAGGTEAFF
TGTGCCAGCAGCCCCGCGGGCGGGACTGAAGCTTTCTTT
>TRBD2|TRBV6-2/TRBV6-3|TRBJ2-7|-
CASSYPGTTYEQYF
TGTGCCAGCAGTTACCCAGGGACTACCTACGAGCAGTACTTC
>TRBD1|TRBV29-1|TRBJ1-1|-
CSAEQGTEAFF
TGCAGCGCCGAACAGGGGACTGAAGCTTTCTTT
>-|TRBV28|TRBJ2-4|-
CASSFPGRNLAKNIQYF
TGTGCCAGCAGTTTCCCCGGACGGAACCTAGCCAAAAACATTCAGTACTTC
>-|TRBV7-9|TRBJ2-1|-
CASSFAGLGQFF
TGTGCCAGCAGCTTCGCAGGGTTGGGGCAGTTCTTC
>-|TRBV30|TRBJ1-6|-
CAWGNWAGNSPLHF
TGTGCCTGGGGAAATTGGGCAGGAAATTCACCCCTCCACTTT
>-|TRBV7-3|TRBJ2-1|-
CASSQGPPPNEQFF
TGTGCCAGCAGCCAAGGGCCACCCCCCAATGAGCAGTTCTTC